This T cell receptor beta chain was sequenced for a study of blood T cell repertoires in COVID-19. Participants spanned ages about 18 to 100 years and resided in about two dozen US areas. Self-reported history from a screening survey and questionnaire set each donor's cohort. Germline CDR1 and CDR2: SEHNR and FQNEAQ (reference sequence). The CDR3 runs 16 residues. Trimming at V came to 3 bases and at J to 3 bases, leaving 8 bases not matched to a gene. Clones were read by immunoSEQ multiplex PCR, and TCRdb kept only the in-frame ones, dropping some. Of roughly 400,000 clones listed, around 90% are singletons.

The chain uses TRBV7-9 and TRBJ1-1, with TRBD1 matching over 9 bases. Sequences were obtained from PBMCs or T cells enriched from blood (not recorded which). The sequence derives from a man between 18 and 35 years old who had recovered from COVID-19. CDR3 sequence reads: CASSFDRDREDTEAFF. The CDR3, as DNA: TGTGCCAGCAGCTTTGACCGGGACAGGGAGGACACTGAAGCTTTCTTT.